This passage covers 32 T cell receptor beta chains from one sample sequenced in a study of blood T cell repertoires in COVID-19. Assay used: immunoSEQ multiplex PCR; TCRdb lists only in-frame clones, some missing. The sample includes over 100,000 clones, more than 75% seen only once; the top ten take approximately 10%. The sample consisted of peripheral blood. The source of these receptors is a woman between 70 and 85 years old with COVID-19, enrolled during active disease.

The gene calls are TRBV28 and TRBJ2-5; the match to TRBD2 covers 8 bases. The CDR3 extends over 17 amino acids. CDR1 is MDHEN, CDR2 SYDVKM, per germline. Trimming at V came to 5 bases and at J to 4 bases, leaving 15 bases not matched to a gene. The CDR3 loop is CASSPWSGGDGGETQYF. The CDR3 DNA sequence: TGTGCCAGCAGTCCTTGGAGCGGGGGAGATGGTGGAGAGACCCAGTACTTC.

The chain uses TRBV5-1 and TRBJ1-4; 7 bases fit TRBD1. Germline CDR1 and CDR2: SGHRS and YFSETQ. Losses at the gene ends were 0 bases for V and 5 bases for J; bases not matched to a gene: 4. This CDR3 spans 15 amino acids. The CDR3 is CASSLEGARNEKLFF. The CDR3 DNA reads TGCGCCAGCAGCTTGGAGGGGGCTCGAAATGAAAAACTGTTTTTT.

The rearrangement links TRBV4-2 to TRBJ1-5; D unresolved. CDR1 is LGHNA, CDR2 YNFKEQ, per germline. The V end was cut by 2 bases, the J end by 8 bases, with 16 bases between. There are 15 residues in the CDR3. The CDR3 is CASSQLQGGREPQHF. CDR3 nucleotides: TGTGCCAGCAGCCAATTACAAGGAGGTAGAGAGCCCCAGCATTTT.

This chain uses TRBV27 with TRBJ1-2; tentatively, D is TRBD1 (5 bases). Germline V gives CDR1 MNHEY, CDR2 SMNVEV (reference sequence). V shed 6 bases and J shed 2 bases, with 13 bases lying between them. This CDR3 has 14 residues. The CDR3 spells CASRRPGLNYGYTF. CDR3 DNA sequence: TGTGCCAGCAGGCGACCGGGACTCAACTATGGCTACACCTTC.

This clone was seen once. The V call is TRBV5-1, the J call TRBJ2-7; 9 positions match TRBD2. Germline trimming cut 4 bases from V and 2 bases from J; bases unmatched to any gene: 4. In germline, CDR1 is SGHRS, CDR2 YFSETQ. CDR3 length equals 14 residues. CDR3 sequence: CASSLAGYPYEQYF. The CDR3 DNA follows: TGCGCCAGCAGCCTAGCGGGGTACCCCTACGAGCAGTACTTC.

CDR3 nucleotide sequence: TGCGCCAGCAGCTGGACCTCGGGACAGGTCCTCTACGAGCAGTACTTC. As protein: CASSWTSGQVLYEQYF. The rearrangement joins TRBV5-1 to TRBJ2-7; 8 nucleotides align to TRBD1. The CDR3 has 16 amino acids. The V segment lost 3 bases and the J segment 3 bases; nucleotides outside the gene matches: 11. Germline V CDR1 and CDR2: SGHRS, YFSETQ. The variable domain in full, completed from reference TRBV5-1 and TRBJ2-7, reads KAGVTQTPRYLIKTRGQQVTLSCSPISGHRSVSWYQQTPGQGLQFLFEYFSETQRNKGNFPGRFSGRQFSNSRSEMNVSTLELGDSALYLCASSWTSGQVLYEQYFGPGTRLTVT.

V usage is TRBV3-1 (or the pseudogene TRBV3-2) and J usage is TRBJ1-1; D ambiguous. Between the trimmed V and J ends, which lost 0 bases and 10 bases, there was a span of 9 bases. Germline assignment: CDR1 LGHDT and CDR2 YNNKEL (reference sequence). The CDR3 loop spans 12 amino acids. CDR3 sequence reads: CASSQDRGSAFF. DNA for the CDR3: TGTGCCAGCAGCCAAGACAGAGGCTCAGCTTTCTTT.

As concerns this clone: It is unclear where the CDR3 begins or ends on the DNA, so no DNA is shown, and the CDR3 is as TCRdb lists it. The rearrangement joins TRBV28 to TRBJ1-4. The germline gives CDR1 MDHEN, CDR2 SYDVKM. Termini included, the CDR3 measures 16 amino acids. The CDR3 region is CASSTSRGELGEKLFF.

This sequence joins TRBV28 and TRBJ1-5; 12 positions agree with TRBD1. CDR1 MDHEN and CDR2 SYDVKM come from the germline V gene. V shed 9 bases and J 5 bases; nucleotides not matched to a gene: 8. CDR3 length: 15 amino acids. CDR3 nucleotides: TGTGCCAGTAGACCCGGGACAGGGGGCGATCAGCCCCAGCATTTT. It codes for CASRPGTGGDQPQHF.

This rearrangement joins TRBV5-1 to TRBJ2-3; tentative D call: TRBD2 (6 bases). Germline CDR1 SGHRS, CDR2 YFSETQ. The ends were cut back, 4 bases at V and 1 base at J, with 16 bases in the middle. The CDR3 loop spans 16 amino acids. The CDR3, as DNA: TGCGCCAGCAGCCCGAGACTAGTTGAGGGCACAGATACGCAGTATTTT. It codes for CASSPRLVEGTDTQYF.

J is TRBJ2-2 and V is TRBV19, with 9 positions matching TRBD2. CDR3 length equals 15 residues. Germline V gene lookup returns CDR1 LNHDA and CDR2 SQIVND (reference sequence). After removal of 3 bases from V and 10 bases from J, the junction contained 9 bases not matched to a gene. The CDR3 is CASSIRGLAFEELFF. The CDR3 region has the DNA TGTGCCAGTAGTATCAGGGGACTAGCCTTTGAGGAGCTGTTTTTT.

The chain is built from TRBV6-5 and TRBJ2-3; the D gene is possibly TRBD1 (6 bases). Germline CDR1 and CDR2: MNHEY and SVGAGI. CDR3 size: 15 residues. V lost 5 bases, J lost 1 base, and 13 bases lay in between. The CDR3: CASSPTGIGTDTQYF. CDR3 sequence (DNA): TGTGCCAGCAGTCCAACAGGGATCGGCACAGATACGCAGTATTTT.

J is TRBJ1-4 and V is TRBV4-1; D is undetermined. The CDR3 sequence is 15 residues long. Trimming cost V 4 bases and J 5 bases, with 14 bases left between them. The germline gives CDR1 MGHRA, CDR2 YSYEKL. CDR3 sequence (DNA): TGCGCCAGCAGCCGGATCGGACGGAGGAATGAAAAACTGTTTTTT. Translation: CASSRIGRRNEKLFF.

This sequence joins TRBV18 and TRBJ1-1, with 8 bases that match TRBD1. The germline V gene encodes CDR1 KGHSH and CDR2 LQKENI. There are 15 residues in the CDR3. V shed 6 bases, J shed 2 bases, and the junction held 8 bases outside the gene matches. Here the CDR3 DNA reads TGTGCCAGCTCGCCCGGACAGGGAATAAACACTGAAGCTTTCTTT. This translates into CASSPGQGINTEAFF.

The chain couples TRBV7-9 to TRBJ2-1, with 9 bases matching TRBD1. The CDR3 is made up of 15 amino acids. After removal of 4 bases from V and 8 bases from J, the junction contained 9 bases not matched to a gene. The V gene's germline CDR1 is SEHNR and CDR2 FQNEAQ (reference sequence). The CDR3 sequence is CASSSGTGSLDEQFF. CDR3 bases: TGTGCCAGCAGCTCCGGGACAGGGTCTCTGGATGAGCAGTTCTTC.

The V and J genes are TRBV4-2 and TRBJ2-3; TRBD2 agrees at 10 bases. CDR1 is LGHNA, CDR2 YNFKEQ, per germline. The CDR3 runs to 15 residues. Trimming took 4 bases from V and 3 from J; bases not matched to a gene: 4. The DNA for the CDR3 is TGTGCCAGCAGCCCGTTAGCGGGGGGTACAGATACGCAGTATTTT. Translated: CASSPLAGGTDTQYF.

This clone was found once. Additional DNA sequences in this sample encode the identical CDR3. The chain combines TRBV5-1 with TRBJ2-3; TRBD2 might be the D (6 bases). V was cut by 0 bases and J by 3 bases, with 8 bases left in between. CDR1 is SGHRS and CDR2 is YFSETQ in the germline V gene. This CDR3 region has 14 residues. The CDR3 protein is CASSLGLVTDTQYF. The CDR3 bases are TGCGCCAGCAGCTTGGGACTAGTGACAGATACGCAGTATTTT. The full variable domain, its missing parts supplied by reference TRBV5-1 and TRBJ2-3, is KAGVTQTPRYLIKTRGQQVTLSCSPISGHRSVSWYQQTPGQGLQFLFEYFSETQRNKGNFPGRFSGRQFSNSRSEMNVSTLELGDSALYLCASSLGLVTDTQYFGPGTRLTVL.

The V call is TRBV5-1, the J call TRBJ2-1; 7 bases fit TRBD2. Per germline, CDR1 SGHRS and CDR2 YFSETQ. The CDR3 loop spans 14 amino acids. Germline trimming cut 1 base from V and 8 bases from J; bases unmatched to any gene: 6. The CDR3 is CASSLSRGVDEQFF. DNA of the CDR3: TGCGCCAGCAGCTTGAGTCGGGGGGTCGATGAGCAGTTCTTC.

The gene calls are TRBV11-2 and TRBJ1-6; D gene ambiguous. There are 18 residues in the CDR3. CDR1 is SGHAT and CDR2 is FQNNGV in the germline V gene. V gave up 0 bases and J gave up 0 bases, with 12 bases separating them. The CDR3 DNA reads as TGTGCCAGCAGCTTAGAAGGGCGGGGAAGCTCCTATAATTCACCCCTCCACTTT. Encoded protein: CASSLEGRGSSYNSPLHF.

V and J are TRBV2 and TRBJ1-5; D may be TRBD1 (5 bases). V lost 6 bases to trimming and J lost 4 bases, with 16 bases between them. Looked up from germline, CDR1 is SNHLY and CDR2 is FYNNEI. The CDR3 contains 15 residues. The DNA for the CDR3 is TGTGCCAGCAGCTATCAGGTTGGGGGGAATCAGCCCCAGCATTTT. It yields the protein CASSYQVGGNQPQHF.

The rearrangement links TRBV4-1 to TRBJ2-2; 12 bases agree with TRBD1. J lost 7 bases, V lost 4 bases, and 4 bases had no gene match. CDR1 is MGHRA and CDR2 is YSYEKL in the germline V gene. The CDR3 loop spans 15 amino acids. As DNA, the CDR3 is TGCGCCAGCAGCCGCGGGACAGGGGGCCACGGGGAGCTGTTTTTT. Translated: CASSRGTGGHGELFF.

The gene calls are TRBV7-9 and TRBJ2-7, with 7 bases identical to TRBD1. The V gene's germline CDR1 is SEHNR and CDR2 FQNEAQ (reference sequence). Trimming removed 5 bases from V and 2 bases from J; junction bases left unmatched: 3. The CDR3 runs 13 residues. The chain's CDR3 is CASSPGQTYEQYF. CDR3 nucleotide sequence: TGTGCCAGCAGCCCGGGACAGACCTACGAGCAGTACTTC.

The chain uses TRBV5-4 and TRBJ2-7; 11 bases match TRBD2. Germline V CDR1 and CDR2: SGHNT, YYREEE (reference sequence). The CDR3 sequence is 16 residues long. V gave up 4 bases and J gave up 3 bases; unmatched junction bases: 9. The CDR3: CASSAGTSGGNYEQYF. The CDR3 region has the DNA TGTGCCAGCAGCGCGGGCACTAGCGGGGGTAACTACGAGCAGTACTTC.

The genes are TRBV5-4 and TRBJ2-2; 7 bases match TRBD2. CDR3 length: 15 residues. J lost 4 bases, V lost 5 bases, and 8 bases had no gene match. From germline, CDR1 is SGHNT and CDR2 YYREEE (reference sequence). The CDR3 here is CASRSWGGRTGELFF. The CDR3 bases are TGTGCCAGCAGAAGCTGGGGGGGACGCACCGGGGAGCTGTTTTTT.

The chain has TRBV19 and TRBJ1-4, with TRBD1 identical over 7 bases. CDR3 length: 15 amino acids. Trimming removed 5 bases from V and 8 bases from J; junction bases left unmatched: 11. CDR1 LNHDA and CDR2 SQIVND come from the germline V gene (reference sequence). CDR3 bases: TGTGCCAGTAGTGTCCGACAGGGATCGAAGGAAAAACTGTTTTTT. Protein sequence: CASSVRQGSKEKLFF.

The J gene is TRBJ2-7, the V gene TRBV19; D perhaps matches TRBD2 (6 bases). The CDR3 length is 14 residues. CDR1 is LNHDA and CDR2 is SQIVND in the germline V gene (reference sequence). V shed 10 bases and J shed 4 bases, with 20 bases lying between them. The CDR3 reads CATMDPSGGYEQYF. CDR3 sequence (DNA): TGTGCCACCATGGACCCGTCCGGGGGTTACGAGCAGTACTTC.

The chain employs TRBV5-4 and TRBJ1-2; weak D call: TRBD1 (6 bases). The CDR3 runs to 13 residues. V dropped 4 bases and J dropped 5 bases, with 12 bases sitting between them. Germline CDR1 and CDR2: SGHNT and YYREEE (reference sequence). CDR3 sequence: CASSLDSTYGYTF. The CDR3 nucleotides are TGTGCCAGCAGCCTGGACAGTACTTATGGCTACACCTTC.

The CDR3 DNA sequence: TGTGCCAGCAGTTACGAGCCAGGGGGCGGCGGCTACACCTTC. It translates to CASSYEPGGGGYTF. V usage is TRBV6-5 and J usage is TRBJ1-2; TRBD1 matches 8 bases. J was trimmed by 8 bases and V by 2 bases; bases with no gene match: 7. Germline CDR1 and CDR2: MNHEY and SVGAGI. The CDR3 has 14 amino acids.

The chain links TRBV7-9 to TRBJ1-1; TRBD1 matches at 7 bases. The CDR3 is 13 amino acids. CDR1 and CDR2 (germline): SEHNR, FQNEAQ (reference sequence). The trim removed 5 bases at V and 8 bases at J, leaving 8 bases unmatched. CDR3 loop: CASSKGQFIEAFF. The CDR3 DNA reads TGTGCCAGCAGCAAGGGACAGTTTATAGAAGCTTTCTTT. Combining the CDR3 with reference TRBV7-9 and TRBJ1-1 gives the whole variable domain DTGVSQNPRHKITKRGQNVTFRCDPISEHNRLYWYRQTLGQGPEFLTYFQNEAQLEKSRLLSDRFSAERPKGSFSTLEIQRTEQGDSAMYLCASSKGQFIEAFFGQGTRLTVV.

The chain has TRBV12-1 and TRBJ2-7; the D call of TRBD2 is as the table states it, not checked on the DNA. TRBV12-1 is a pseudogene. The CDR3 is made up of 17 amino acids. CDR3 sequence (DNA): TGTGCCAGCAGCTTTGCCATGCTAGCGGGGTCCTCCTACGAGCAGTACTTC. Protein sequence: CASSFAMLAGSSYEQYF.

The J gene is TRBJ1-2, the V gene TRBV7-2; D unresolved. The CDR3 totals 16 residues. V lost 1 base to trimming and J lost 3 bases, with 15 bases between them. Germline V gene sequence: CDR1 SGHTA, CDR2 FQGNSA. The CDR3 region has the DNA TGTGCCAGCAGCTTAGGGTCAGGCAGACAATACTATGGCTACACCTTC. Its protein product is CASSLGSGRQYYGYTF. The whole variable domain, remainder taken from reference TRBV7-2 and TRBJ1-2, is GAGVSQSPSNKVTEKGKDVELRCDPISGHTALYWYRQSLGQGLEFLIYFQGNSAPDKSGLPSDRFSAERTGGSVSTLTIQRTQQEDSAVYLCASSLGSGRQYYGYTFGSGTRLTVV.

The chain couples TRBV3-1 (or the pseudogene TRBV3-2) to TRBJ2-1; D might be TRBD1 (5 bases). V was cut by 1 base and J by 9 bases, with 16 bases left in between. From germline, CDR1 is LGHDT and CDR2 YNNKEL (reference sequence). CDR3 length: 15 amino acids. CDR3 loop: CASSQAGQGIIEQFF. The CDR3 DNA reads as TGTGCCAGCAGCCAAGCTGGGCAGGGTATCATTGAGCAGTTCTTC.